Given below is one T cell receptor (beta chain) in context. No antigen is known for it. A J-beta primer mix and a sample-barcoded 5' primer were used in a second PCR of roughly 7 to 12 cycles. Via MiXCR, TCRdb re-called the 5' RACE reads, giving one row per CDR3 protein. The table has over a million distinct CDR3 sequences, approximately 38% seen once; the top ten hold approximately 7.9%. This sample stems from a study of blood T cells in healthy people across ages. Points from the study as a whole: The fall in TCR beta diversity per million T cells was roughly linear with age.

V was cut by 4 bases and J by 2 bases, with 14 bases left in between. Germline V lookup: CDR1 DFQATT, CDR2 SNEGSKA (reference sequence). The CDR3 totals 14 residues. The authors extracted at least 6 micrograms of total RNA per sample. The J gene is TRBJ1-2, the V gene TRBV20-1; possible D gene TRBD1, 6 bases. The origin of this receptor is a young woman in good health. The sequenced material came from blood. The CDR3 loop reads CSAKGRGLNYGYTF. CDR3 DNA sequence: TGCAGTGCTAAAGGTCGGGGGCTAAACTATGGCTACACCTTC.